The 19 T cell receptor beta chains given below trace back to one sample, sequenced in a study of blood T cells in healthy people across ages. With a J-beta primer mix and a sample-barcoded 5' primer, a second PCR ran roughly 6 to 11 cycles. TCRdb independently ran MiXCR on the 5' RACE reads; one entry per CDR3 protein. The table shows about 830,000 distinct CDR3 sequences, with around 68% occurring only once. The sample consisted of blood. These receptors all stem from a man aged 30 to 45 in good health.

This clonotype was counted only a few times. This rearrangement joins TRBV28 to TRBJ2-7, with a tentative D call TRBD1 (7 bases). This CDR3 contains 16 residues. The germline V and J ends were trimmed by 6 bases and 3 bases, with 21 bases remaining between them. Germline V gene data show CDR1 as MDHEN and CDR2 as SYDVKM. Here the CDR3 reads CASSLWYRGGGYEQYF. The CDR3 DNA sequence: TGTGCCAGCAGCCTGTGGTACAGGGGAGGAGGCTACGAGCAGTACTTC.

The chain joins TRBV29-1 to TRBJ2-5, with D perhaps matching TRBD2 (5 bases). This CDR3 contains 13 residues. Trimming pared 3 bases from V and 5 bases from J, leaving 13 bases between. Germline loops: CDR1 SQVTM, CDR2 ANQGSEA. This CDR3 reads CSVDMAPGETQYF. The CDR3 region has the DNA TGCAGCGTTGATATGGCCCCGGGGGAGACCCAGTACTTC.

The chain joins TRBV29-1 to TRBJ2-5; 8 nucleotides align to TRBD1. The CDR3 is 14 amino acids. With 8 bases clipped from V and 4 bases from J, the junction kept 12 bases outside the gene matches. Germline V gene data show CDR1 as SQVTM and CDR2 as ANQGSEA. For the CDR3, the DNA is TGCAGCCTAACAGGACAGGGCTTGGGAGAGACCCAGTACTTC. Translated: CSLTGQGLGETQYF.

The chain has TRBV6-6 and TRBJ2-1; D unresolved. With 4 bases removed from V and 10 bases from J, the gap between germline ends came to 8 bases. CDR3 length: 11 amino acids. Germline-derived CDR1 and CDR2 are MNHNY and SVGAGI (reference sequence). The CDR3 sequence is CASSSSLEQFF. The CDR3 DNA reads TGTGCCAGCAGTTCCAGTTTAGAGCAGTTCTTC.

V is TRBV27 and J is TRBJ1-1, with TRBD1 matching over 10 bases. Trimming at V came to 5 bases and at J to 4 bases, leaving 13 bases not matched to a gene. The CDR3 contains 17 residues. Germline V CDR1 and CDR2: MNHEY, SMNVEV (reference sequence). Written as DNA, the CDR3 is TGTGCCAGCAGTCAAGAGGGGACAGGGGCCGGCGGCACTGAAGCTTTCTTT. Protein: CASSQEGTGAGGTEAFF.

The chain couples TRBV11-2 to TRBJ2-1; 13 nucleotides match TRBD2. This CDR3 is built from 15 residues. Germline V lookup: CDR1 SGHAT, CDR2 FQNNGV. With V trimmed by 1 base and J by 13 bases, 7 bases remained unmatched. The CDR3 DNA reads TGTGCCAGCAGCTTAGGGACTAGCGGGGGTCCCCTCCAGTTCTTC. It specifies CASSLGTSGGPLQFF.

V usage is TRBV9 and J usage is TRBJ2-7, with 9 positions matching TRBD1. The CDR3 runs 15 residues. CDR1 SGDLS and CDR2 YYNGEE come from the germline V gene. J gave up 3 bases and V 2 bases, and 6 bases lay outside the gene matches. The CDR3: CASSVGTGKVYEQYF. CDR3 coding DNA: TGTGCCAGCAGCGTTGGGACAGGGAAAGTCTACGAGCAGTACTTC.

The chain has TRBV20-1 and TRBJ2-5; 9 bases map to TRBD2. CDR3 length equals 16 residues. V shed 2 bases and J 1 base; nucleotides not matched to a gene: 8. In germline, CDR1 is DFQATT, CDR2 SNEGSKA (reference sequence). The CDR3 sequence is CSARRPGLALQETQYF. The CDR3 DNA sequence: TGCAGTGCTAGAAGGCCGGGACTAGCACTCCAAGAGACCCAGTACTTC.

The chain links TRBV28 to TRBJ2-4; D uncertain. The tail of the sequence fits TRBJ2-7 better, so the J call may be wrong. The germline CDR1 and CDR2 sequences are MDHEN and SYDVKM. This CDR3 has 12 residues. The CDR3 nucleotides are TGTGCCAGCCGGAGTGTTTTGAACGAGCAGTACTTC. It translates to CASRSVLNEQYF.

This clonotype occurred a few times. This chain uses TRBV7-9 with TRBJ2-1; D remains unclear. The J call may be mistaken, given a closer DNA end match to TRBJ2-7. Germline V lookup: CDR1 SEHNR, CDR2 FQNEAQ (reference sequence). This CDR3 has 13 amino acids. The CDR3 DNA is TGTGCCAGCAGCTTAGGGTTCGGGTACGAGCAGTACTTC. Its protein product is CASSLGFGYEQYF.

The chain links TRBV13 to TRBJ2-4; TRBD2 matches at 7 bases. Near its end, the DNA agrees better with TRBJ2-7, so the J call may be wrong. The CDR3 totals 15 residues. Germline lookup yields CDR1 PRHDT and CDR2 FYEKMQ (reference sequence). DNA of the CDR3: TGTGCCAGCAGCTTAGGCGGGGGGACGCGGAACGAGCAGTACTTC. This sequence encodes CASSLGGGTRNEQYF.

The CDR3 bases are TGCAGTGCTAGCCGCCCCAAGACAGGACTATTCACAGATACGCAGTATTTT. Its protein is CSASRPKTGLFTDTQYF. The chain combines TRBV20-1 with TRBJ2-3; tentatively, D is TRBD1 or TRBD2 (6 bases each). Trimming left V 3 bases short and J 2 bases short, with 21 bases between. Germline values: CDR1 DFQATT, CDR2 SNEGSKA (reference sequence). This CDR3 region has 17 residues.

The chain recombines TRBV5-1 with TRBJ1-6, with 7 bases aligning to TRBD1. With 2 bases clipped from V and 6 bases from J, the junction kept 11 bases outside the gene matches. The germline V gene has CDR1 SGHRS and CDR2 YFSETQ. The CDR3 loop spans 17 amino acids. For the CDR3, the DNA is TGCGCCAGCAGCTTCCGTCCCCCGGGACAGAGTAATTCACCCCTCCACTTT. Amino acids: CASSFRPPGQSNSPLHF.

This clonotype was observed a handful of times. The chain is built from TRBV4-3 and TRBJ2-2, with 7 bases that match TRBD1. After removal of 3 bases from V and 6 bases from J, the junction contained 4 bases not matched to a gene. Germline CDR1 is LGHNA and CDR2 is YSLEER. The length of the CDR3 is 14 residues. This chain's CDR3 is CASSHRTGAGELFF. The CDR3 DNA is TGCGCCAGCAGCCACCGTACAGGGGCCGGGGAGCTGTTTTTT.

The chain employs TRBV7-2 and TRBJ2-4; the match to TRBD1 covers 10 bases. The CDR3 is made up of 15 amino acids. The V gene's germline CDR1 is SGHTA and CDR2 FQGNSA. The V and J ends lost 6 bases and 5 bases, in that order; junction bases with no gene match: 7. The CDR3 DNA sequence: TGTGCCAGCAGACGGGGACAGGGGTTGGAAAACATTCAGTACTTC. It specifies CASRRGQGLENIQYF.

The chain employs TRBV6-9 and TRBJ2-5, with TRBD2 matching 10 bases. V trimming: 5 bases; J trimming: 13 bases; junction bases outside the gene matches: 10. Germline CDR1 reads MNHGY; CDR2 reads SVAAGI. There are 13 residues in the CDR3. CDR3 DNA: TGTGCCAGCAGTACATATCTAGCGGGAGTTGGGTACTTC. Protein: CASSTYLAGVGYF.

This clonotype is a singleton in its sample. The V and J genes are TRBV20-1 and TRBJ1-2; 11 nucleotides line up with TRBD1. V gave up 5 bases and J gave up 3 bases; unmatched junction bases: 2. The germline gives CDR1 DFQATT, CDR2 SNEGSKA (reference sequence). CDR3 length equals 13 residues. The CDR3 spells CSAGGQGDYGYTF. CDR3 sequence (DNA): TGCAGTGCTGGGGGACAGGGGGACTATGGCTACACCTTC.

Only a few counts were recorded for this clonotype. The CDR3: CASNQQGHNGYTF. The CDR3 DNA sequence: TGTGCCAGCAACCAACAGGGACACAATGGCTACACCTTC. This rearrangement joins TRBV7-9 to TRBJ1-2, with D perhaps matching TRBD1 (6 bases). The germline V gene encodes CDR1 SEHNR and CDR2 FQNEAQ (reference sequence). The CDR3 is 13 amino acids. The V end lost 7 bases, the J end lost 6 bases, and 15 bases lay between the germline ends.

The chain combines TRBV27 with TRBJ2-7; tentatively, D is TRBD1 or TRBD2 (5 bases each). Germline V gene data show CDR1 as MNHEY and CDR2 as SMNVEV (reference sequence). V was cut by 7 bases and J by 6 bases, with 19 bases left in between. CDR3 size: 14 residues. The CDR3 nucleotides read TGTGCCAGCACACCCGGGAATCCCAGGGCCGAGCAGTACTTC. Encoded protein: CASTPGNPRAEQYF.